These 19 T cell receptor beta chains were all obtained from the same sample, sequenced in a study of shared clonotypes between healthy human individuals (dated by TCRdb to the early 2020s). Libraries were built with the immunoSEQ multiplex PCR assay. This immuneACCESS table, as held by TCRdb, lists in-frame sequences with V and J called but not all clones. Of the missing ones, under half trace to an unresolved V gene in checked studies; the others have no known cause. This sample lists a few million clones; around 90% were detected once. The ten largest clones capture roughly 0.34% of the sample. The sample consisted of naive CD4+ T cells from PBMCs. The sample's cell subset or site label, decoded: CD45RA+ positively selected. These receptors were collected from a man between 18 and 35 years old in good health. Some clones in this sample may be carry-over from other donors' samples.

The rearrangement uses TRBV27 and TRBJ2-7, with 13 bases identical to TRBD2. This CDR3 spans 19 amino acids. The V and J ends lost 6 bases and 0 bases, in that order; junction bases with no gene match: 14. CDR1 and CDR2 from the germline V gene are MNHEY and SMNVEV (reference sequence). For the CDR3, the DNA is TGTGCCAGCAGCAACCCAACGGGACTAGCGGGATTAAGCTCCTACGAGCAGTACTTC. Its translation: CASSNPTGLAGLSSYEQYF.

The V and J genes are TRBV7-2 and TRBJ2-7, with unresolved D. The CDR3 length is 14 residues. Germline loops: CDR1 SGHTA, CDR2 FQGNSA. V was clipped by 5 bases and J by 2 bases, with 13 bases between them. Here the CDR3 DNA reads TGTGCCAGCAGCCACCGGTTGGGTACCTACGAGCAGTACTTC. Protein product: CASSHRLGTYEQYF.

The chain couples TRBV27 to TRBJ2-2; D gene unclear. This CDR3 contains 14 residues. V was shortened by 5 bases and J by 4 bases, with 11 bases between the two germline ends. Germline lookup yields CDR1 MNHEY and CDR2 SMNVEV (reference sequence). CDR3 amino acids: CASSPKQVTGELFF. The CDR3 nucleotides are TGTGCCAGCAGTCCAAAACAAGTCACCGGGGAGCTGTTTTTT.

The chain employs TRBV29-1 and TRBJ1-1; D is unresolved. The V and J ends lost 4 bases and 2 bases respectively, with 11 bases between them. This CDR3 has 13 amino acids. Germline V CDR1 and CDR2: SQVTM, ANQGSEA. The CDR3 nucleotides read TGCAGCGTTGGTCTCCGGATCAACACTGAAGCTTTCTTT. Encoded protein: CSVGLRINTEAFF. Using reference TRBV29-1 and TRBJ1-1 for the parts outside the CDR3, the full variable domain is SAVISQKPSRDICQRGTSLTIQCQVDSQVTMMFWYRQQPGQSLTLIATANQGSEATYESGFVIDKFPISRPNLTFSTLTVSNMSPEDSSIYLCSVGLRINTEAFFGQGTRLTVV.

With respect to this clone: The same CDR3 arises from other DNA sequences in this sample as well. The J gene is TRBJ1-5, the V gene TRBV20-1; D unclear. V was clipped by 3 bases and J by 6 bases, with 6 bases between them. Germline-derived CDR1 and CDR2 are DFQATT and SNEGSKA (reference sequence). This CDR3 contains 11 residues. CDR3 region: CSASLGQPQHF. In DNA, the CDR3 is TGCAGTGCTAGTCTAGGTCAGCCCCAGCATTTT.

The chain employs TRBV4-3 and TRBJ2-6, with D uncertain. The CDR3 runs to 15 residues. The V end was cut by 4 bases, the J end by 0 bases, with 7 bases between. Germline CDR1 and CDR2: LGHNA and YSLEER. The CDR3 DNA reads TGCGCCAGCAGCCTCGAGCGCTCTGGGGCCAACGTCCTGACTTTC. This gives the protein CASSLERSGANVLTF.

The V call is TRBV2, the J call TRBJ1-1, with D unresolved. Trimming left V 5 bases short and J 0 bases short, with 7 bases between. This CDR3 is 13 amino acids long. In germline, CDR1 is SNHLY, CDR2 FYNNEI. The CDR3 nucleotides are TGTGCCAGCAGTCCTATCATGAACACTGAAGCTTTCTTT. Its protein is CASSPIMNTEAFF.

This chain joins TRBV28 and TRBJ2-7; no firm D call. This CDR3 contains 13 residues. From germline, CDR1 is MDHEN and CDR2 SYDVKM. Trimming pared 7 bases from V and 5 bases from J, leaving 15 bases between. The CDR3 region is CASKALSPHEQYF. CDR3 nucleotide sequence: TGTGCCAGCAAGGCCTTGTCCCCTCACGAGCAGTACTTC.

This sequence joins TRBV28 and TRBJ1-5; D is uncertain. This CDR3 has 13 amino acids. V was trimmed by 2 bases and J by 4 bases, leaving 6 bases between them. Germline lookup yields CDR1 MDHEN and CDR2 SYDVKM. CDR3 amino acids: CASSLEPNQPQHF. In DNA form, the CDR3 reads TGTGCCAGCAGTTTAGAACCGAATCAGCCCCAGCATTTT. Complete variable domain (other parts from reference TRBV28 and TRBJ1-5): DVKVTQSSRYLVKRTGEKVFLECVQDMDHENMFWYRQDPGLGLRLIYFSYDVKMKEKGDIPEGYSVSREKKERFSLILESASTNQTSMYLCASSLEPNQPQHFGDGTRLSIL.

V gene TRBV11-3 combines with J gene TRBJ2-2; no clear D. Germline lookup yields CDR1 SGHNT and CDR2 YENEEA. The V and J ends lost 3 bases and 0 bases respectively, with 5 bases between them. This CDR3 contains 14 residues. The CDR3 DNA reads TGTGCCAGCAGCTTGATGGCGAACACCGGGGAGCTGTTTTTT. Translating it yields CASSLMANTGELFF.

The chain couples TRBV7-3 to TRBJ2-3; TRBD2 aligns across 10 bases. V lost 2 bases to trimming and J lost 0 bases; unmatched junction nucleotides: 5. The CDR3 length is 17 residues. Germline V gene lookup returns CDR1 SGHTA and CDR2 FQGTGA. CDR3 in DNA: TGTGCCAGCAGCTTAGGCGTGACTAGCGGGAGCACAGATACGCAGTATTTT. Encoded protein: CASSLGVTSGSTDTQYF.

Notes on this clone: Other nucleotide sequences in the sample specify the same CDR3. The CDR3 DNA follows: TGTGCCAGCAGACGGGACAGGGGCCTCTCCTACGAGCAGTACTTC. Translation gives CASRRDRGLSYEQYF. The gene calls are TRBV6-5 and TRBJ2-7; TRBD1 matches 10 bases. This CDR3 has 15 amino acids. V lost 6 bases and J lost 0; bases outside the gene matches: 5. CDR1 and CDR2 from the germline V gene are MNHEY and SVGAGI.

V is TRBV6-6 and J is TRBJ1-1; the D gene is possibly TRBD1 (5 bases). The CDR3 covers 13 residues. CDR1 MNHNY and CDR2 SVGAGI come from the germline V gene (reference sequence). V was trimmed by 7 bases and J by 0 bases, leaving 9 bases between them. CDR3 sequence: CASKRQLNTEAFF. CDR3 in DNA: TGTGCCAGCAAGAGACAGCTGAACACTGAAGCTTTCTTT.

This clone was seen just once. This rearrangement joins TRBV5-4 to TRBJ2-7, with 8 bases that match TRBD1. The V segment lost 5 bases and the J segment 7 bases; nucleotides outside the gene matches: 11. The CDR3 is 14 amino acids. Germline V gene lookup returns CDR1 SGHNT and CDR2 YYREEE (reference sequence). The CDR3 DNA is TGTGCCAGCAGAACCGGGACAGGCCCGGGGGAGCAGTACTTC. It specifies CASRTGTGPGEQYF.

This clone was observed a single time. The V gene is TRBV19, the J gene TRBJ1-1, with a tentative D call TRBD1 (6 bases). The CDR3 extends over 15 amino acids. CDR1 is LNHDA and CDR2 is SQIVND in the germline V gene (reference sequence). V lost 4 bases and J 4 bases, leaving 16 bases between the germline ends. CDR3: CASSNRDTGITEAFF. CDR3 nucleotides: TGTGCCAGTAGTAACCGGGACACGGGTATCACTGAAGCTTTCTTT.

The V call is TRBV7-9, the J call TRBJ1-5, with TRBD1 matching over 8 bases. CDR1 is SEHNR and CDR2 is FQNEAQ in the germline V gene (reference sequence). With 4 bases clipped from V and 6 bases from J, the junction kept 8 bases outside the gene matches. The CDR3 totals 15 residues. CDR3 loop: CASSSGQGVGQPQHF. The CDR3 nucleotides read TGTGCCAGCAGCTCCGGACAGGGAGTCGGTCAGCCCCAGCATTTT.

In DNA, the CDR3 is TGTGCCAGCAGCCCCCGGAGCGGGACGGACCCTAATGAAGCTTTCTTT. It encodes CASSPRSGTDPNEAFF. The chain uses TRBV9 and TRBJ1-1; possibly TRBD1 for D (5 bases). The CDR3 contains 16 residues. CDR1 and CDR2 from the germline V gene are SGDLS and YYNGEE. V lost 4 bases to trimming and J lost 7 bases, with 23 bases between them. Complete variable domain (other parts from reference TRBV9 and TRBJ1-1): DSGVTQTPKHLITATGQRVTLRCSPRSGDLSVYWYQQSLDQGLQFLIQYYNGEERAKGNILERFSAQQFPDLHSELNLSSLELGDSALYFCASSPRSGTDPNEAFFGQGTRLTVV.

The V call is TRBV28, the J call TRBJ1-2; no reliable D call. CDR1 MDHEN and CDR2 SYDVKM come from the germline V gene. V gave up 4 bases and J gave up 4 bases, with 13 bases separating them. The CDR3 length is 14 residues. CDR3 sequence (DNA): TGTGCCAGCAGTTCAACAGCTACGCCCTATGGCTACACCTTC. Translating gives CASSSTATPYGYTF.

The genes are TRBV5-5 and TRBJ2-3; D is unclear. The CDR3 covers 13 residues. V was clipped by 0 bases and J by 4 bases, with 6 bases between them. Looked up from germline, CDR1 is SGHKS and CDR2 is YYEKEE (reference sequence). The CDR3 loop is CASSLAGADTQYF. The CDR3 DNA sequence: TGTGCCAGCAGCTTGGCCGGAGCAGATACGCAGTATTTT.